Shown below are 11 T cell receptor beta chains from a single sample sequenced in a study of T cell repertoires in cytomegalovirus infection. TCRdb itself ran the reads through MiXCR, one entry per CDR3 protein. The data contain approximately 300,000 distinct CDR3 sequences, approximately 25% of them seen just once; the ten biggest clones take up 13%. Which antigens these TCRs recognize remains unknown. Source: cultured PBMCs, taken from culture after CMV antigen stimulation. The receptors were gathered from a human donor in good health (CMV status not recorded). Some clones in this sample may be carry-over from other donors' samples.

The CDR3 here is CASSHALATLMVNTIYF. Written as DNA, the CDR3 is TGCGCCAGCAGCCACGCTCTGGCGACCCTCATGGTAAACACCATATATTTT. The chain links TRBV4-1 to TRBJ1-3, with D unresolved. Trimming shortened V by 3 bases and J by 6 bases, and 21 bases separated the two germline ends. The CDR3 loop spans 17 amino acids. Germline lookup yields CDR1 MGHRA and CDR2 YSYEKL.

This clonotype was recorded once. Given the absence of the conserved phenylalanine or tryptophan at the CDR3 end, a read error is likely. No DNA is shown, since the ends of the CDR3 on it are uncertain; the CDR3 is the one TCRdb lists. The genes are TRBV25-1 and TRBJ2-5; the D call TRBD2 from the table was never checked on the DNA. From its first to its last residue, the CDR3 has 13 amino acids. Per the germline V gene, CDR1 is MGHDK and CDR2 is SYGVNS. CDR3 sequence reads: CASSEAGPNPIFI.

The chain combines TRBV12-3 or TRBV12-4 with TRBJ2-3, with a weak D call TRBD2 (5 bases). The CDR3 totals 12 residues. Trimming removed 7 bases at V and 2 bases at J, with 7 bases between. The CDR3, as DNA: TGTGCCAGCAAGCGGTCCACAGATACGCAGTATTTT. Translating it yields CASKRSTDTQYF.

This clonotype was counted between two and nine times. J is TRBJ2-2 and V is TRBV4-1; 8 bases map to TRBD1. Trimming took 0 bases from V and 1 from J; bases not matched to a gene: 1. The CDR3 totals 16 residues. Germline V gene lookup returns CDR1 MGHRA and CDR2 YSYEKL. The CDR3 DNA reads as TGCGCCAGCAGCCAAGAGGGGACAGGGAACACCGGGGAGCTGTTTTTT. Translated, it gives CASSQEGTGNTGELFF.

This clonotype was counted ten times or more. The V call is TRBV7-3, the J call TRBJ2-1, with D possibly being TRBD1 (7 bases). Trimming took off 6 bases at V and 8 bases at J, with 20 bases between the two ends. The germline CDR1 and CDR2 sequences are SGHTA and FQGTGA. The CDR3 spans 15 residues. The CDR3 DNA follows: TGTGCCAGCAGTAACGGACCAGGGGGACTTTATGAGCAGTTCTTC. This encodes CASSNGPGGLYEQFF.

In its sample, this clonotype was seen a few times. The chain employs TRBV7-2 and TRBJ2-2; TRBD2 might be the D (6 bases). The length of the CDR3 is 15 residues. The V and J ends lost 2 bases and 4 bases respectively, with 11 bases between them. Germline V gives CDR1 SGHTA, CDR2 FQGNSA. The CDR3 coding sequence is TGTGCCAGCAGCTTAACGACTAGGGGCACCGGGGAGCTGTTTTTT. Its protein product is CASSLTTRGTGELFF. The whole variable domain, remainder taken from reference TRBV7-2 and TRBJ2-2, is GAGVSQSPSNKVTEKGKDVELRCDPISGHTALYWYRQSLGQGLEFLIYFQGNSAPDKSGLPSDRFSAERTGGSVSTLTIQRTQQEDSAVYLCASSLTTRGTGELFFGEGSRLTVL.

This clonotype was picked up a small number of times. The rearrangement joins TRBV7-9 to TRBJ2-7; 13 bases agree with TRBD2. Germline-derived CDR1 and CDR2 are SEHNR and FQNEAQ (reference sequence). The CDR3 is 15 amino acids. J gave up 3 bases and V 5 bases, and 4 bases lay outside the gene matches. The CDR3 DNA is TGTGCCAGCAGCGTAGGACTAGCGGGAGACTACGAGCAGTACTTC. This encodes CASSVGLAGDYEQYF.

Many counts were recorded for this clonotype. This sequence joins TRBV7-2 and TRBJ1-1, with 10 bases matching TRBD1. CDR3 length: 16 amino acids. The V gene end was trimmed by 3 bases and the J gene end by 5 bases; junction bases not matched to a gene: 9. The germline gives CDR1 SGHTA, CDR2 FQGNSA. The CDR3 DNA is TGTGCCAGCAGCTTCGGGACAGGGGTTCTTTCAACTGAAGCTTTCTTT. Its protein is CASSFGTGVLSTEAFF.

This clonotype has more than one count but fewer than ten. This chain connects TRBV20-1 to TRBJ2-7, with a weak D call TRBD1 (6 bases). Germline V gives CDR1 DFQATT, CDR2 SNEGSKA (reference sequence). V lost 4 bases to trimming and J lost 2 bases, with 12 bases between them. This CDR3 contains 13 residues. For the CDR3, the DNA is TGCAGTGCTACCCGGGACAAGGCCTACGAGCAGTACTTC. Its protein is CSATRDKAYEQYF.

This rearrangement joins TRBV6-5 to TRBJ2-7, with 8 bases aligning to TRBD2. CDR1 is MNHEY, CDR2 SVGAGI, per germline. With V trimmed by 2 bases and J by 4 bases, 16 bases remained unmatched. The CDR3 runs 18 residues. This chain's CDR3 is CASSYPSQLTSGPYEQYF. In nucleotides, the CDR3 is TGTGCCAGCAGTTACCCGTCCCAGCTAACTAGCGGCCCGTACGAGCAGTACTTC.

This chain links TRBV20-1 with TRBJ2-7; 7 nucleotides line up with TRBD2. This CDR3 is 15 amino acids long. Germline CDR1 reads DFQATT; CDR2 reads SNEGSKA (reference sequence). Trimming cost V 3 bases and J 2 bases; bases outside gene matches: 10. The CDR3 is CSARVLAVGPYEQYF. CDR3 nucleotide sequence: TGCAGTGCTAGGGTCCTAGCGGTAGGGCCCTACGAGCAGTACTTC.